This paragraph reports one T cell receptor beta chain. The antigen remains undetermined. This table comes from immunoSEQ multiplex PCR, and its TCRdb copy is limited to in-frame clones, with some not included. The data hold about 46,000 clones, with 82% observed a single time. This CDR3 comprises 15 residues. The germline V gene encodes CDR1 SGDLS and CDR2 YYNGEE. Trimming cost V 4 bases and J 4 bases, with 15 bases left between them. The data originate from a study of OX40 agonist ivuxolimab in advanced cancers. Study-level results: Nonresponders, in some cases, also had low normalized T-cell clonal expansion. Among the lowest levels of clonal expansion were found in partial responders at 0.1-3.0 mg/kg.

The investigators sampled blood at baseline, at cycle 4 day 1, and at cycle 7 day 1. Source: CD4+ or CD8+ T cells sorted from blood, taken in a trial of the OX40 agonist ivuxolimab. The genes are TRBV9 and TRBJ1-3; D gene ambiguous. This clonotype was obtained from an adult with an advanced solid tumor such as melanoma, head and neck, liver or kidney cancer. The DNA for the CDR3 is TGTGCCAGCAGCCCTATGTCAGGTTCGGGAAACACCATATATTTT. Its protein is CASSPMSGSGNTIYF.